Reported below is one TCR beta chain. J was trimmed by 3 bases and V by 3 bases; bases with no gene match: 15. Germline CDR1 LNHDA, CDR2 SQIVND (reference sequence). CDR3 length: 18 residues. These data are taken from a study of T cell repertoires in ileal Crohn's disease. Time point specified: neoterminal ileum biopsy at postoperative endoscopy, about 6 months after surgery. Measured with immunoSEQ multiplex PCR; TCRdb has only the in-frame clones, and not every one. The table has about 9,200 clones, around 80% seen once. The origin of this receptor is an adult with Crohn's disease. The sequencing sample was made of ileal tissue. V gene TRBV19 combines with J gene TRBJ2-3; the match to TRBD2 covers 7 bases. Here the CDR3 DNA reads TGTGCCAGTAGTATGACCCATAGCGGGTACAGCAGTACAGATACGCAGTATTTT. This translates into CASSMTHSGYSSTDTQYF.